Listed below are T cell receptor beta chains from one sample, sequenced in a study of T cells in Graves' hyperthyroidism and ophthalmopathy. Each CDR3 protein is one row after TCRdb ran MiXCR on the multiplex PCR reads. The sample lists 530,000 or so distinct CDR3 sequences, roughly a quarter occurring once. Sample: blood. The receptor set was obtained from a woman aged 25 to 39 with Graves' ophthalmopathy. Both conserved end residues are part of each CDR3. D genes are given only for firm matches. Size is omitted from some rows. Given values are once, few, many or a class for expanded clones.

TRBV5-6	.	TRBD2	TRBJ2-5	TGTGCCAGCAGCTTTAAGACTAGCGGGGGAATCCAAGAGACCCAGTACTTC	CASSFKTSGGIQETQYF
TRBV6-5	many	TRBD2	TRBJ2-7	TGTGCCAGCAGTTCTACATATAGCGGGGGGTTCCACGAGCAGTACTTC	CASSSTYSGGFHEQYF
TRBV4-1	many	.	TRBJ1-1	TGCGCCAGCAGCCGCCCGGCAGAGGGGCGGACTGAAGCTTTCTTT	CASSRPAEGRTEAFF
TRBV4-2	few	.	TRBJ2-2	TGTGCCAGCAGCCAAGAAACGATGGCAACCGGGGAGCTGTTTTTT	CASSQETMATGELFF
TRBV6-2/TRBV6-3	many	.	TRBJ1-1	TGTGCCAGCCACAGTTACGTGACGGGGAGGGACACTGAAGCTTTCTTT	CASHSYVTGRDTEAFF
TRBV5-1	many	TRBD1	TRBJ1-1	TGCGCCAGCAGCTTTGCAGGGGGGGCGAGGGGCACTGAAGCTTTCTTT	CASSFAGGARGTEAFF
TRBV18	many	.	TRBJ1-2	TGTGCCAGCTCACCGTCGGCCGACGCGGCTAACTATGGCTACACCTTC	CASSPSADAANYGYTF
TRBV7-2	many	.	TRBJ1-5	TGTGCCAGCAGCTTAAGGGCAGGTAATCAGCCCCAGCATTTT	CASSLRAGNQPQHF
TRBV20-1	.	.	TRBJ2-7	TGCAGTGTTGGGCATGACTCCTACGAGCAGTACTTC	CSVGHDSYEQYF
TRBV2	.	.	TRBJ1-3	TGTGCCAGCAGTGGGACAAGTGGAAACACCATATATTTT	CASSGTSGNTIYF
TRBV10-3	many	TRBD1	TRBJ2-5	TGTGCCATCAGTAAACCGGGACAGGGGGCTCAAGAGACCCAGTACTTC	CAISKPGQGAQETQYF
TRBV20-1	.	TRBD1	TRBJ1-5	TGCAGTGCTAGATTTCCCGGACAGGGTGGAAATCAGCCCCAGCATTTT	CSARFPGQGGNQPQHF
TRBV5-1	.	.	TRBJ1-1	TGCGCCAGCAGCTTCTATGGTTTGGACACTGAAGCTTTCTTT	CASSFYGLDTEAFF
TRBV7-8	many	.	TRBJ2-3	TGTGCCAGCAGCTTCGGGACTCTACGGACAGATACGCAGTATTTT	CASSFGTLRTDTQYF
TRBV2	many	TRBD1	TRBJ2-5	TGTGCCAGCATGACAGGGTCGTTGAGAGAGACCCAGTACTTC	CASMTGSLRETQYF
TRBV20-1	many	.	TRBJ2-6	TGCAGTGCAAGGGGAGGGGCCAACGTCCTGACTTTC	CSARGGANVLTF
TRBV6-1	many	.	TRBJ2-7	TGTGCCAGCAGGAGCGGTTCTGAGAACGAGCAGTACTTC	CASRSGSENEQYF
TRBV20-1	many	TRBD2	TRBJ2-7	TGCAGTGCTAGAGCCTTAGGACTAGCGGGGTTCTACGAGCAGTACTTC	CSARALGLAGFYEQYF
TRBV7-2	many	.	TRBJ2-7	TGTGCCAGCAGCTTAGCAGGGTCTCTTGACTACGAGCAGTACTTC	CASSLAGSLDYEQYF
TRBV6-1	few	.	TRBJ1-1	TGTGCCAGCAGTCCGTCTGGACACCACACTGAAGCTTTCTTT	CASSPSGHHTEAFF
TRBV30	many	.	TRBJ2-7	TGTGCCTGGAGTGTACTGGCAGCCTCCGAGCAGTACTTC	CAWSVLAASEQYF
TRBV29-1	few	.	TRBJ2-4	TGCAGTGCGGTCGGGGAAAACATTCAGTACTTC	CSAVGENIQYF
TRBV5-1	.	TRBD1	TRBJ1-2	TGCGCCAGCAGCGGGACAGGCCCATATGGCTACACCTTC	CASSGTGPYGYTF
TRBV13	.	.	TRBJ1-1	TGTGCCAGCAGCTTAGAGAGGACAAGGGGAGTGAACACTGAAGCTTTCTTT	CASSLERTRGVNTEAFF
TRBV14	many	.	TRBJ1-1	TGTGCCAGCAGCCAACAGGGGAAGGTCGCTGAAGCTTTCTTT	CASSQQGKVAEAFF
TRBV28	.	TRBD1	TRBJ1-2	TGTGCCAGCAGTCCGACTTGGGGACAGCTATACTATGGCTACACCTTC	CASSPTWGQLYYGYTF
TRBV6-1	many	.	TRBJ1-5	TGTGCCAGCAGTGTGAGGGGCAATCAGCCCCAGCATTTT	CASSVRGNQPQHF
TRBV5-1	.	.	TRBJ2-7	TGCGCCAGCAGCTTGGCCCTGGGATCAACCTACGAGCAGTACTTC	CASSLALGSTYEQYF
TRBV11-2	many	TRBD1	TRBJ2-7	TGTGCCAGCAGCTTAGACTGGACAGGGTCCTACGAGCAGTACTTC	CASSLDWTGSYEQYF
TRBV4-1	many	TRBD1	TRBJ1-2	TGCGCCAGCACCCACACAGGGGGCGGTAACTATGGCTACACCTTC	CASTHTGGGNYGYTF
TRBV20-1	once	.	TRBJ1-5	TGCAGTGCTAGAGGTGGGCGTTATAGCAATCAGCCCCAGCATTTT	CSARGGRYSNQPQHF
TRBV12-3/TRBV12-4	few	.	TRBJ1-1	TGTGCCAGCAGTTTTCGGCCGGGGGTAGCTTTCTTT	CASSFRPGVAFF
TRBV28	.	.	TRBJ2-7	TGTGCCAGCAGTTCAAGAATGGCACCCTACGAGCAGTACTTC	CASSSRMAPYEQYF
TRBV2	.	TRBD2	TRBJ2-5	TGTGCCAGCAGCGGGGACTACTCGGAGACCCAGTACTTC	CASSGDYSETQYF
TRBV20-1	few	.	TRBJ1-5	TGCAGTGCTTCAGGGACGGATAATCAGCCCCAGCATTTT	CSASGTDNQPQHF
TRBV2	many	TRBD1	TRBJ1-2	TGTGCCAGCAGTCAGGGGGTTGGTGGCTACACCTTC	CASSQGVGGYTF